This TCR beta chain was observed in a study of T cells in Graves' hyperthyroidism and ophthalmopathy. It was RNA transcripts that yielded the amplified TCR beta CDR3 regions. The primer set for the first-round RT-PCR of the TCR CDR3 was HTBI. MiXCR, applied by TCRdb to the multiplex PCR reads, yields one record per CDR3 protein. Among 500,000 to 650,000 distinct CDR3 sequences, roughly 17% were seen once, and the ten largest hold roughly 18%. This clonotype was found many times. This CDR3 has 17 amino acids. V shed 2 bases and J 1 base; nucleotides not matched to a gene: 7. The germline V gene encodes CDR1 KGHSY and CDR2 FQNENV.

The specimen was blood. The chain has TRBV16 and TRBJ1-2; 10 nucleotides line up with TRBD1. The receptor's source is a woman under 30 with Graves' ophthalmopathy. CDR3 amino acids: CASSQPGQGPGNYGYTF. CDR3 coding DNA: TGTGCCAGCAGCCAACCGGGACAGGGGCCGGGTAACTATGGCTACACCTTC. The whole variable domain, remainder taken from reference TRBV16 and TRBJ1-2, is GEEVAQTPKHLVRGEGQKAKLYCAPIKGHSYVFWYQQVLKNEFKFLISFQNENVFDETGMPKERFSAKCLPNSPCSLEIQATKLEDSAVYFCASSQPGQGPGNYGYTFGSGTRLTVV.